This passage covers 2 T cell receptor beta chains from one sample sequenced in a study of OX40 agonist ivuxolimab in advanced cancers. Sequencing was performed with immunoSEQ multiplex PCR; in TCRdb, only in-frame clones are kept and a portion is missing. The profile covers tens of thousands of clones, with about 85% appearing a single time and 4% to 6% taken by the ten largest. The sample consisted of CD4+ or CD8+ T cells sorted from blood, taken in a trial of the OX40 agonist ivuxolimab. The receptors shown here come from an adult with an advanced solid tumor such as melanoma, head and neck, liver or kidney cancer.

This clone turned up a few times. This chain connects TRBV7-2 to TRBJ2-1; TRBD1 matches 11 bases. The CDR3 has 14 amino acids. V lost 6 bases and J lost 7; bases outside the gene matches: 5. Germline V gene data show CDR1 as SGHTA and CDR2 as FQGNSA. The CDR3 DNA is TGTGCCAGCAGTGGACAGGGGGCGGGGAATGAGCAGTTCTTC. Protein: CASSGQGAGNEQFF. The whole variable domain, filled in from reference TRBV7-2 and TRBJ2-1, reads GAGVSQSPSNKVTEKGKDVELRCDPISGHTALYWYRQSLGQGLEFLIYFQGNSAPDKSGLPSDRFSAERTGGSVSTLTIQRTQQEDSAVYLCASSGQGAGNEQFFGPGTRLTVL.

This clone was counted once. The rearrangement joins TRBV7-9 to TRBJ2-1; D is undetermined. With 3 bases removed from V and 10 bases from J, the gap between germline ends came to 10 bases. The CDR3 length is 12 residues. Germline V gives CDR1 SEHNR, CDR2 FQNEAQ (reference sequence). CDR3 amino acids: CASSFASREQFF. For the CDR3, the DNA is TGTGCCAGCAGCTTTGCCTCGAGGGAGCAGTTCTTC.